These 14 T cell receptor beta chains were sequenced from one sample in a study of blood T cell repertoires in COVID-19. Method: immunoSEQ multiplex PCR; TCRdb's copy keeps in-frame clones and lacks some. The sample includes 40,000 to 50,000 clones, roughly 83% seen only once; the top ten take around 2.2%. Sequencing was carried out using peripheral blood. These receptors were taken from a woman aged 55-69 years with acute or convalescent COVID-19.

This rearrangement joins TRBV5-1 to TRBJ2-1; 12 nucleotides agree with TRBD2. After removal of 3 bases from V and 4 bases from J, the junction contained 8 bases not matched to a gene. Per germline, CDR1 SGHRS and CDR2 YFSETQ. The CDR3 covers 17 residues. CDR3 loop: CASSSTQLAGGYNEQFF. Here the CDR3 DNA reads TGCGCCAGCAGCTCAACCCAACTAGCGGGAGGATACAATGAGCAGTTCTTC.

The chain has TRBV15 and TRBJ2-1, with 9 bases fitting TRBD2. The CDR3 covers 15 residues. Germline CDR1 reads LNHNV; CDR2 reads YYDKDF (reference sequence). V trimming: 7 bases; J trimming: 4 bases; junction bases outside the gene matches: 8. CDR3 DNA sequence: TGTGCCACCATGACCGGGACTAGCAGGTACAATGAGCAGTTCTTC. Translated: CATMTGTSRYNEQFF.

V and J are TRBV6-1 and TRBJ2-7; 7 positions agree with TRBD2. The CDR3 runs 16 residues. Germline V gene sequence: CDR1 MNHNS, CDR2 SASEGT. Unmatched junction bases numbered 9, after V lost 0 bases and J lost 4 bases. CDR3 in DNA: TGTGCCAGCAGTGAAGCGGGGAGCGGGATGTCTTACGAGCAGTACTTC. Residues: CASSEAGSGMSYEQYF.

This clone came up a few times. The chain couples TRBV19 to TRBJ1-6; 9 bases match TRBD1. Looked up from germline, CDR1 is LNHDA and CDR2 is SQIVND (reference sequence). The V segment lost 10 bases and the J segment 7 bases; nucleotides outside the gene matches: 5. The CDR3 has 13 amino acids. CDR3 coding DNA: TGTGCCACCGGGACAGGGACCAATTCACCCCTCCACTTT. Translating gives CATGTGTNSPLHF.

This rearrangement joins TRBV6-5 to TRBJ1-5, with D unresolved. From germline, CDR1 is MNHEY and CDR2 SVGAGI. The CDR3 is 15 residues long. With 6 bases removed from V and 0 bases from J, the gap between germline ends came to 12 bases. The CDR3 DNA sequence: TGTGCCAGCAGGGTTTCTACTAGTAGCAATCAGCCCCAGCATTTT. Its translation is CASRVSTSSNQPQHF.

The CDR3 region is CASSVARFSGGADNEQFF. In DNA, the CDR3 is TGTGCCAGCAGCGTAGCTCGGTTTAGCGGGGGGGCAGATAATGAGCAGTTCTTC. The chain has TRBV9 and TRBJ2-1; 11 bases are shared with TRBD2. Unmatched junction bases numbered 12, after V lost 0 bases and J lost 7 bases. This CDR3 comprises 18 residues. The germline CDR1 and CDR2 sequences are SGDLS and YYNGEE. The whole variable domain, filled in from reference TRBV9 and TRBJ2-1, reads DSGVTQTPKHLITATGQRVTLRCSPRSGDLSVYWYQQSLDQGLQFLIQYYNGEERAKGNILERFSAQQFPDLHSELNLSSLELGDSALYFCASSVARFSGGADNEQFFGPGTRLTVL.

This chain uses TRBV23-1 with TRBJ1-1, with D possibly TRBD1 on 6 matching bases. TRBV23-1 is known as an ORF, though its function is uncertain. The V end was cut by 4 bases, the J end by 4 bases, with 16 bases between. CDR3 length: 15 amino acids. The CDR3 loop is CASSRPGEGSTEAFF. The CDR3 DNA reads TGCGCCAGCAGTCGTCCAGGGGAGGGTAGCACTGAAGCTTTCTTT.

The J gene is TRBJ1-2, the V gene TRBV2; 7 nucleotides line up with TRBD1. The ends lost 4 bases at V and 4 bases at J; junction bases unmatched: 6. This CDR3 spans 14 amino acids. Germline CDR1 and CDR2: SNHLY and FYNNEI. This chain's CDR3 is CASSVPGGIYGYTF. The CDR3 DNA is TGTGCCAGCAGTGTTCCAGGGGGGATCTATGGCTACACCTTC.

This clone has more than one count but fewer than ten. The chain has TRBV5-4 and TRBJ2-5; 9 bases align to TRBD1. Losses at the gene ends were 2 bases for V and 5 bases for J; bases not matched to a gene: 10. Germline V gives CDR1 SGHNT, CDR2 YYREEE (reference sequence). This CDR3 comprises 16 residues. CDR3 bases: TGTGCCAGCAGCTTTACCGGGACAGGGTGGGGGGAGACCCAGTACTTC. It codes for CASSFTGTGWGETQYF.

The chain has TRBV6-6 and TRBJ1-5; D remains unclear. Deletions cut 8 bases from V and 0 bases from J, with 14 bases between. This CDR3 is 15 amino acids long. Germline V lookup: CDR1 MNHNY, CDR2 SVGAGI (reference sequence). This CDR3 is CASVRDGNSNQPQHF. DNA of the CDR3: TGTGCCAGCGTGAGAGACGGGAATAGCAATCAGCCCCAGCATTTT.

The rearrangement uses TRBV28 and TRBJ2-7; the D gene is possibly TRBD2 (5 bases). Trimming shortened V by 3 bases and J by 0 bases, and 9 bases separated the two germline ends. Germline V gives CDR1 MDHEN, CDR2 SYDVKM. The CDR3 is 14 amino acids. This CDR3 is CASSFRGYSYEQYF. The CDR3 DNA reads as TGTGCCAGCAGTTTTCGGGGATACTCCTACGAGCAGTACTTC.

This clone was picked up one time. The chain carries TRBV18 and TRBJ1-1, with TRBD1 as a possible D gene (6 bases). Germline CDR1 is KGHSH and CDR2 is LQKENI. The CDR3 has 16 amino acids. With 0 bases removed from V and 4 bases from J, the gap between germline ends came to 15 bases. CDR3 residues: CASSPPQGRGGTEAFF. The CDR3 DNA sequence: TGTGCCAGCTCACCACCACAGGGCCGAGGGGGCACTGAAGCTTTCTTT.

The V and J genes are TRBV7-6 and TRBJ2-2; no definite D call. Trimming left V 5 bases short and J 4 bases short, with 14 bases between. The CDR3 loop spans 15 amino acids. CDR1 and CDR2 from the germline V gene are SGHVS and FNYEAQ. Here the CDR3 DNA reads TGTGCCAGCAGCGCCCGAGACATATCCACCGGGGAGCTGTTTTTT. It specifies CASSARDISTGELFF.

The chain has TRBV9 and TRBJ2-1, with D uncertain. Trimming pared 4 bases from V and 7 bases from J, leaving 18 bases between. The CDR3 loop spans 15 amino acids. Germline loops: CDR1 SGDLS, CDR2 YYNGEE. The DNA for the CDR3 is TGTGCCAGCAGCCGACTTCTACGAGAGACGAATGAGCAGTTCTTC. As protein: CASSRLLRETNEQFF.